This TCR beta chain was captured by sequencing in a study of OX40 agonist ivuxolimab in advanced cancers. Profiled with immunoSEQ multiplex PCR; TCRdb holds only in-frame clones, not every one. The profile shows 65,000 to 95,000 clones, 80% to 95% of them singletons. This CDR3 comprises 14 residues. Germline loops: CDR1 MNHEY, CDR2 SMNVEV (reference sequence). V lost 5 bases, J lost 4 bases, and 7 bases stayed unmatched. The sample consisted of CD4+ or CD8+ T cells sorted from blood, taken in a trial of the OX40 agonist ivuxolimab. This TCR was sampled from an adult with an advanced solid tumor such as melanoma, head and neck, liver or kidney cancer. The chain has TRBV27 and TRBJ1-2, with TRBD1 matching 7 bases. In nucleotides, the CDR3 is TGTGCCAGCAGTCCCAGGGGGTTGGTCTATGGCTACACCTTC. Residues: CASSPRGLVYGYTF.